This T cell receptor beta chain was captured by sequencing in a study of cytomegalovirus exposure and HLA in healthy donors. Study background: Unique TCR beta sequences numbering 117 million came from around 180 million T cells in an earlier analysis.

The V and J ends lost 6 bases and 1 base, in that order; junction bases with no gene match: 6. Looked up from germline, CDR1 is SQVTM and CDR2 is ANQGSEA. The CDR3 runs 14 residues. Primers included in the PCR were 60 Vbeta and 13 Jbeta primers. Profiled with immunoSEQ multiplex PCR; TCRdb holds only in-frame clones, not every one. Here the sample spans 95,000 to 150,000 clones, around 82% being singletons. Sequenced sample: PBMCs. This chain joins TRBV29-1 and TRBJ2-5; 9 bases map to TRBD1. This TCR came from a female donor in good health and CMV-seronegative. CDR3 bases: TGCAGCGTCGCCGGGACAGGGTCCCAAGAGACCCAGTACTTC. This encodes CSVAGTGSQETQYF.